The present TCR beta chain was sequenced within a study of control samples from healthy donors and cancer patients. Using immunoSEQ multiplex PCR, the repertoire was profiled, and TCRdb retains in-frame clones only, with some absent. The table has 390,000 or so clones, about nine tenths seen once; the top ten hold approximately 6.3%. This CDR3 is 12 amino acids long. The germline V and J ends were trimmed by 7 bases and 1 base, with 10 bases remaining between them. Germline V CDR1 and CDR2: GTSNPN, SVGIG (reference sequence). V usage is TRBV30 and J usage is TRBJ1-1, with D hard to call. Sequences were obtained from PBMCs. The sequence was obtained from a man aged 40-49 years with head and neck cancer. The CDR3 bases are TGTGCCTTCGTCGATTGGAACACTGAAGCTTTCTTT. It yields the protein CAFVDWNTEAFF. Combining the CDR3 with reference TRBV30 and TRBJ1-1 gives the whole variable domain SQTIHQWPATLVQPVGSPLSLECTVEGTSNPNLYWYRQAAGRGLQLLFYSVGIGQISSEVPQNLSASRPQDRQFILSSKKLLLSDSGFYLCAFVDWNTEAFFGQGTRLTVV.